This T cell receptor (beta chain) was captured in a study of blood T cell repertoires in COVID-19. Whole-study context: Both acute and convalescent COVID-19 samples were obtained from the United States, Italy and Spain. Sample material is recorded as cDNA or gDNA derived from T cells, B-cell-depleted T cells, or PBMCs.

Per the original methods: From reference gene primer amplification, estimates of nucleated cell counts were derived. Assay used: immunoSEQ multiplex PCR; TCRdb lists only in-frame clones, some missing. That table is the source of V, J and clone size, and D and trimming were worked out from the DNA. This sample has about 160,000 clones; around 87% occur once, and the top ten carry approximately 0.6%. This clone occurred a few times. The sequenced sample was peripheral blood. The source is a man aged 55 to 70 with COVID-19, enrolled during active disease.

CDR3: CASSPSPTGADTQYF. In nucleotides, the CDR3 is TGTGCCAGCAGTCCGTCCCCTACAGGGGCAGATACGCAGTATTTT. The V call is TRBV28, the J call TRBJ2-3; 7 nucleotides line up with TRBD1. Germline CDR1 is MDHEN and CDR2 is SYDVKM. The CDR3 spans 15 residues. V lost 5 bases, J lost 4 bases, and 9 bases stayed unmatched. The variable domain in full, with the rest retrieved from reference TRBV28 and TRBJ2-3, is DVKVTQSSRYLVKRTGEKVFLECVQDMDHENMFWYRQDPGLGLRLIYFSYDVKMKEKGDIPEGYSVSREKKERFSLILESASTNQTSMYLCASSPSPTGADTQYFGPGTRLTVL.